A single sample is the source of the 10 T cell receptor beta chains below, sequenced in a study of blood T cell repertoires in COVID-19. Here immunoSEQ multiplex PCR was the method, and the copy in TCRdb shows in-frame clones only, minus some. The table lists roughly 250,000 clones, about 90% of them singletons. Sequenced input: PBMCs or T cells enriched from blood (not recorded which). The origin of the receptors is a woman in her 40s with acute COVID-19.

The chain has TRBV18 and TRBJ2-1; 8 bases agree with TRBD2. This CDR3 is built from 16 residues. The germline V gene encodes CDR1 KGHSH and CDR2 LQKENI. Germline trimming cut 3 bases from V and 7 bases from J; bases unmatched to any gene: 11. The CDR3 is CASSPILVAGSNEQFF. CDR3 sequence (DNA): TGTGCCAGCTCACCTATTTTGGTAGCGGGAAGTAATGAGCAGTTCTTC.

The CDR3 coding sequence is TGTGCCAGCAGCCCAATGAGCGGGAGCTCCTACAATGAGCAGTTCTTC. This sequence encodes CASSPMSGSSYNEQFF. V is TRBV7-3 and J is TRBJ2-1; 8 positions match TRBD2. CDR1 and CDR2 from the germline V gene are SGHTA and FQGTGA. Germline trimming cut 5 bases from V and 0 bases from J; bases unmatched to any gene: 6. The CDR3 is 16 residues long.

The chain uses TRBV7-8 and TRBJ2-5, with 9 bases identical to TRBD1. Trimming cost V 1 base and J 2 bases; bases outside gene matches: 2. Germline CDR1 SGHVS, CDR2 FQNEAQ. This CDR3 comprises 15 residues. The CDR3 here is CASSLDGQGQETQYF. The CDR3 DNA sequence: TGTGCCAGCAGCTTAGACGGACAGGGGCAAGAGACCCAGTACTTC.

CDR3 residues: CATSRETAEVANYGYTF. The DNA of the CDR3 is TGTGCCACCAGCAGAGAAACGGCTGAGGTAGCTAACTATGGCTACACCTTC. The J gene is TRBJ1-2, the V gene TRBV15; D uncertain. Germline CDR1 is LNHNV and CDR2 is YYDKDF (reference sequence). The CDR3 spans 17 residues. V lost 0 bases and J lost 0, with 14 bases in between.

CDR3 in DNA: TGCGCCAGCAGCTTGGGCGCAGGCCAAGAGACCCAGTACTTC. Encoded protein: CASSLGAGQETQYF. The V call is TRBV5-1, the J call TRBJ2-5; D unresolved. CDR1 and CDR2 (germline): SGHRS, YFSETQ. The CDR3 sequence is 14 residues long. Deletions cut 0 bases from V and 1 base from J, with 7 bases between.

The rearrangement joins TRBV10-1 to TRBJ2-7; tentatively, D is TRBD1 (5 bases). In germline, CDR1 is WNHNN, CDR2 SYGVQD (reference sequence). V dropped 3 bases and J dropped 4 bases, with 10 bases sitting between them. The CDR3 totals 13 residues. The CDR3 region has the DNA TGCGCCAGCAGTGAAGGGGCCAATTACGAGCAGTACTTC. Amino acids: CASSEGANYEQYF.

The rearrangement links TRBV27 to TRBJ1-1; 9 bases map to TRBD1. This CDR3 is built from 16 residues. From germline, CDR1 is MNHEY and CDR2 SMNVEV (reference sequence). The V gene end was trimmed by 2 bases and the J gene end by 3 bases; junction bases not matched to a gene: 7. The CDR3 region is CASSLPTGGLDTEAFF. CDR3 coding DNA: TGTGCCAGCAGTTTACCCACAGGGGGCCTCGACACTGAAGCTTTCTTT.

The rearrangement joins TRBV5-1 to TRBJ1-1; possibly TRBD1 for D (6 bases). Germline CDR1 reads SGHRS; CDR2 reads YFSETQ. V shed 0 bases and J shed 1 base, with 10 bases lying between them. The CDR3 contains 15 residues. The CDR3 sequence: CASSLAGQRNTEAFF. Written as DNA, the CDR3 is TGCGCCAGCAGCTTGGCAGGACAGAGGAACACTGAAGCTTTCTTT.

The chain has TRBV7-9 and TRBJ2-1; 9 nucleotides line up with TRBD1. The CDR3 contains 14 residues. Germline V gene lookup returns CDR1 SEHNR and CDR2 FQNEAQ (reference sequence). After removal of 6 bases from V and 7 bases from J, the junction contained 7 bases not matched to a gene. The CDR3 DNA follows: TGTGCCAGCAGGGGGGGACAGGGAGGAAATGAGCAGTTCTTC. It codes for CASRGGQGGNEQFF.

CDR3 in DNA: TGTGCCAGCAGCCAAGCCTCCTGGACAGATAGAAATGAGCAGTTCTTC. Translated: CASSQASWTDRNEQFF. The chain carries TRBV14 and TRBJ2-1, with a tentative D call TRBD1 (6 bases). The CDR3 extends over 16 amino acids. Looked up from germline, CDR1 is SGHDN and CDR2 is FVKESK. Trimming removed 1 base at V and 7 bases at J, with 17 bases between.